Listed below are T cell receptor beta chains from one sample, sequenced in a study of CD8 T cells in Susac syndrome. TCRdb re-analysed the immunoSEQ multiplex PCR reads in MiXCR, keeping a single row per CDR3 protein. The sample lists about 60,000 distinct CDR3 sequences, around 95% occurring once. Material: CD8+ T cells from PBMCs. These receptors were taken from a human donor with multiple sclerosis. Both conserved end residues are part of each CDR3. D genes are given only for firm matches. Clone size is shown for a subset of rows, as once, few, many or a class of expanded clone.

v_gene: TRBV25-1; d_gene: -; abundance: -; len: 12; j_gene: TRBJ1-1; CDR3nt: TGTGCCAGCAATGTTTTCGGCGCTGAAGCTTTCTTT; CDR3aa: CASNVFGAEAFF
v_gene: TRBV4-3; d_gene: TRBD2; abundance: once; len: 16; j_gene: TRBJ2-5; CDR3nt: TGCGCCAGCAGCCAAGAAGTTGCGGGAGGGCAAGAGACCCAGTACTTC; CDR3aa: CASSQEVAGGQETQYF
v_gene: TRBV27; d_gene: -; abundance: -; len: 15; j_gene: TRBJ1-5; CDR3nt: TGTGCCAGCAGTTTGGCGCATTTTAGCAATCAGCCCCAGCATTTT; CDR3aa: CASSLAHFSNQPQHF
v_gene: TRBV23-1; d_gene: -; abundance: -; len: 14; j_gene: TRBJ2-5; CDR3nt: TGCGCCAGCAGTCCCGTAGCGCGCCAAGAGACCCAGTACTTC; CDR3aa: CASSPVARQETQYF
v_gene: TRBV12-3/TRBV12-4; d_gene: -; abundance: -; len: 14; j_gene: TRBJ2-6; CDR3nt: TGTGCCGGCAACAACCGCTCTGGGGCCAACGTCCTGACTTTC; CDR3aa: CAGNNRSGANVLTF
v_gene: TRBV7-9; d_gene: -; abundance: -; len: 18; j_gene: TRBJ2-7; CDR3nt: TGTGCCATCTCGAGGGATACGTCTCCGGGGACACAGACCTACGAGCAGTACTTC; CDR3aa: CAISRDTSPGTQTYEQYF
v_gene: TRBV4-3; d_gene: -; abundance: -; len: 16; j_gene: TRBJ1-2; CDR3nt: TGCGCCAGCAGCCAAGTAGGCCAGGGGAGTGGCTATGGCTACACCTTC; CDR3aa: CASSQVGQGSGYGYTF
v_gene: TRBV6-5; d_gene: -; abundance: -; len: 13; j_gene: TRBJ1-2; CDR3nt: TGTGCCAGCCTTAGGATCGGGGAAGATGGCTACACCTTC; CDR3aa: CASLRIGEDGYTF
v_gene: TRBV9; d_gene: -; abundance: -; len: 14; j_gene: TRBJ2-2; CDR3nt: TGTGCCAGCAGCCCTTGGACAAGTACCGGGGAGCTGTTTTTT; CDR3aa: CASSPWTSTGELFF
v_gene: TRBV27; d_gene: TRBD1; abundance: -; len: 14; j_gene: TRBJ1-2; CDR3nt: TGTGCCAGCAGTTTCACGACAGGGGCCTATGGCTACACCTTC; CDR3aa: CASSFTTGAYGYTF
v_gene: TRBV6-4; d_gene: TRBD1; abundance: -; len: 19; j_gene: TRBJ2-3; CDR3nt: TGTGCCAGCAGTGACCTTCCTCAACCGGGACAGGGAGGAACAGATACGCAGTATTTT; CDR3aa: CASSDLPQPGQGGTDTQYF
v_gene: TRBV28; d_gene: TRBD2; abundance: -; len: 14; j_gene: TRBJ2-1; CDR3nt: TGTGCCAGCAGCTGGGGCGGGCGGGAGCATGAGCAGTTCTTC; CDR3aa: CASSWGGREHEQFF
v_gene: TRBV4-3; d_gene: -; abundance: once; len: 15; j_gene: TRBJ1-1; CDR3nt: TGCGCCAGCAGCCAAGATCGGTGGGGCAATACTGAAGCTTTCTTT; CDR3aa: CASSQDRWGNTEAFF
v_gene: TRBV5-4; d_gene: TRBD1; abundance: -; len: 11; j_gene: TRBJ1-2; CDR3nt: TGTGCCAGTTGGGACAGCTATGGCTACACCTTC; CDR3aa: CASWDSYGYTF
v_gene: TRBV29-1; d_gene: -; abundance: -; len: 11; j_gene: TRBJ1-1; CDR3nt: TGCAGCTTAGTGGGGGGCCGTGAAGCTTTCTTT; CDR3aa: CSLVGGREAFF
v_gene: TRBV9; d_gene: -; abundance: once; len: 15; j_gene: TRBJ2-7; CDR3nt: TGTGCCAGCAGCGCTTCCGGGACGGATCACTACGAGCAGTACTTC; CDR3aa: CASSASGTDHYEQYF
v_gene: TRBV30; d_gene: -; abundance: once; len: 11; j_gene: TRBJ1-2; CDR3nt: TGTGCCTGGAAGGAACAATATGGCTACACCTTC; CDR3aa: CAWKEQYGYTF
v_gene: TRBV27; d_gene: -; abundance: -; len: 15; j_gene: TRBJ1-1; CDR3nt: TGTGCCAGCAGTTTATCCTCCCTTCGGAACACTGAAGCTTTCTTT; CDR3aa: CASSLSSLRNTEAFF
v_gene: TRBV6-2/TRBV6-3; d_gene: -; abundance: -; len: 12; j_gene: TRBJ2-1; CDR3nt: TGTGCCAGCACCGTAGGGAGCAATGAGCAGTTCTTC; CDR3aa: CASTVGSNEQFF
v_gene: TRBV29-1; d_gene: TRBD2; abundance: -; len: 16; j_gene: TRBJ2-1; CDR3nt: TGCAGCGTTAAGGTCAGGCGGGAGGTCTCCTACAATGAGCAGTTCTTC; CDR3aa: CSVKVRREVSYNEQFF
v_gene: TRBV29-1; d_gene: TRBD2; abundance: -; len: 13; j_gene: TRBJ2-7; CDR3nt: TGCAGCGTTGTACAGCGGGGGAGCTACGAGCAGTACTTC; CDR3aa: CSVVQRGSYEQYF
v_gene: TRBV30; d_gene: -; abundance: -; len: 13; j_gene: TRBJ1-1; CDR3nt: TGTGCCTGGATTAGGCAGTGGTGCACTGAAGCTTTCTTT; CDR3aa: CAWIRQWCTEAFF
v_gene: TRBV20-1; d_gene: -; abundance: -; len: 13; j_gene: TRBJ2-7; CDR3nt: TGCAGTGGGAAAGGGACCCATACCTACGAGCAGTACTTC; CDR3aa: CSGKGTHTYEQYF
v_gene: TRBV19; d_gene: -; abundance: -; len: 11; j_gene: TRBJ2-1; CDR3nt: TGTGCCAGTAGATCCTACAATGAGCAGTTCTTC; CDR3aa: CASRSYNEQFF
v_gene: TRBV14; d_gene: -; abundance: -; len: 14; j_gene: TRBJ1-1; CDR3nt: TGTGCCAGCAGCCAAGCAGGTTCCAACACTGAAGCTTTCTTT; CDR3aa: CASSQAGSNTEAFF
v_gene: TRBV6-2/TRBV6-3; d_gene: TRBD2; abundance: -; len: 15; j_gene: TRBJ2-5; CDR3nt: TGTGCCAGCAGTTCCCTGAGAGCGGGAGAAGAGACCCAGTACTTC; CDR3aa: CASSSLRAGEETQYF
v_gene: TRBV5-4; d_gene: -; abundance: -; len: 12; j_gene: TRBJ2-3; CDR3nt: TGTGCCAGCAGCGCACGAATGGATACGCAGTATTTT; CDR3aa: CASSARMDTQYF